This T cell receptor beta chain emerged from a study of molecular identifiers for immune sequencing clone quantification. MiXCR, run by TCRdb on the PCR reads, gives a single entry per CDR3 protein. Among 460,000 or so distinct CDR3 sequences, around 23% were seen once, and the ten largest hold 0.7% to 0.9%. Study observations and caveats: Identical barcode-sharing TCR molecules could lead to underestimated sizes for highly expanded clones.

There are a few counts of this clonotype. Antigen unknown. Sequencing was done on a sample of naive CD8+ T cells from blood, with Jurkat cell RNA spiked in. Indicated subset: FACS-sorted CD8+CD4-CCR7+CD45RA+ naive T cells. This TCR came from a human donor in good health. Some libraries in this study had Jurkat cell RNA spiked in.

The CDR3 spells CASSPSWGAETQYF. In DNA, the CDR3 is TGTGCCAGCAGTCCCTCGTGGGGAGCGGAGACCCAGTACTTC. V is TRBV6-5 and J is TRBJ2-5; TRBD2 is a possible D gene (5 bases). Germline CDR1 is MNHEY and CDR2 is SVGAGI. CDR3 length: 14 amino acids. Trimming stripped 5 bases from V and 5 bases from J, with 15 bases between.